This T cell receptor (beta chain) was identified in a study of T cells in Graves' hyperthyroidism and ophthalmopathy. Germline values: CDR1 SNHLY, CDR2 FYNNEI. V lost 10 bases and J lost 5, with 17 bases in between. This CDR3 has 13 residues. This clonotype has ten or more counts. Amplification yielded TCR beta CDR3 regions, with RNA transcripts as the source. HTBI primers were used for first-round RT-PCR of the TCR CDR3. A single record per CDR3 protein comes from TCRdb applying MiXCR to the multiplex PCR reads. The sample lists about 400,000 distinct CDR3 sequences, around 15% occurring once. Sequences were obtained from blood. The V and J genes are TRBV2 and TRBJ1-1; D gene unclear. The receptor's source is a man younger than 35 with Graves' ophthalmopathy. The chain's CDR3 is CANLGPGGTEAFF. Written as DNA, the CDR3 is TGTGCCAACCTAGGCCCGGGAGGGACTGAAGCTTTCTTT.